This T cell receptor (beta chain) was identified during a study of blood T cell repertoires in COVID-19. Repertoires were generated with immunoSEQ multiplex PCR, while TCRdb's copy carries only in-frame clones and drops some. In the table there are about 300,000 clones, over 85% of which are singletons. Trimming stripped 7 bases from V and 4 bases from J, with 17 bases between. This CDR3 has 15 amino acids. CDR1 SNHLY and CDR2 FYNNEI come from the germline V gene. The sequenced material came from peripheral blood. This receptor was taken from a woman aged 25 to 45 with COVID-19, enrolled during active disease. This chain links TRBV2 with TRBJ1-3, with D perhaps matching TRBD1 (6 bases). CDR3 residues: CASTKGQLEGNTIYF. CDR3 DNA sequence: TGTGCCAGCACCAAAGGACAGCTCGAGGGAAACACCATATATTTT.